This T cell receptor (beta chain) was captured in a study of breast tumors, draining lymph nodes, adjacent tissues. The study, taken as a whole, reports: Tumor TCR diversity was below lymph nodes but above nontumor tissue. Most tumor T cells seemingly derive from lymph node, then expand in tumor. Tumor and nontumor repertoires were significantly more similar in luminal-like than in basal-like breast cancer. Data only fit, rather than demonstrated, lymph node origin of most tumor T cells.

This clonotype was seen at least ten times. Its antigen remains unknown. Trimming took off 3 bases at V and 0 bases at J, with 15 bases between the two ends. Germline CDR1 and CDR2: LNHDA and SQIVND (reference sequence). The CDR3 length is 16 residues. Via MiXCR, TCRdb re-called the multiplex PCR reads, giving one row per CDR3 protein. The table includes some 170,000 distinct CDR3 sequences, around 33% detected once. Samples came from axillary lymph nodes draining the breast cancer. Sequenced input: axillary lymph node tissue. V usage is TRBV19 and J usage is TRBJ2-7; a possible D gene is TRBD1 (5 bases). This TCR was sampled from a female donor with breast cancer. Some clones in this sample may be carry-over from other donors' samples. CDR3 sequence: CASSMDTRLLSYEQYF. CDR3 in DNA: TGTGCCAGTAGTATGGACACCCGCTTACTCTCCTACGAGCAGTACTTC.